This TCR beta chain was found in a study of T cells after yellow fever vaccination. Whole-study findings and limits: There was a small share of clonotypes that showed up in both the CD4 and CD8 compartments.

This clonotype has a count of ten or more. Its antigen remains unidentified. V shed 2 bases and J shed 2 bases, with 5 bases lying between them. Germline CDR1 reads SQVTM; CDR2 reads ANQGSEA. This CDR3 has 12 amino acids. TCR cDNA, made by 5'RACE template switching, carried an added universal primer site and UMIs. TCRdb re-derived calls from the 5' RACE reads in MiXCR, one entry per CDR3 protein. The data contain over 110,000 distinct CDR3 sequences, 7% to 9% of them singletons. The material was CD4+ T cells sorted from PBMCs, obtained 5 days after the yellow fever booster vaccination. The TCR originated in a man aged 25 to 45 who received the YFV17D yellow fever vaccine. V and J are TRBV29-1 and TRBJ2-3; no reliable D call. The CDR3 sequence is CSVETATDTQYF. Here the CDR3 DNA reads TGCAGCGTTGAAACGGCCACAGATACGCAGTATTTT.